This TCR beta chain was obtained from a study of CD4 T cells in relation to SARS-CoV-2 and coronaviruses. Study background: ViraFEST: approximately 10-day antigen culture of PBMCs, then TCR beta CDR3 sequencing. Study-wide findings and caveats: SARS-CoV-2-driven expansion was significantly weaker in crossreactive than monoreactive clones.

Turning to this clone: Its cognate antigen is unknown.

Before the COVID-19 pandemic, during about 2011-2019, CD4+ T cells were taken from unexposed donors. CD4+ T cells were isolated from the cells after about nine days of culture. Cells permitting, SARS-CoV-2 S/N and four cold-coronavirus spikes were tested on unexposed-donor CD4+ T cells. On days 3 and 7, cultures got half fresh IL-2 medium. The table came from immunoSEQ multiplex PCR; TCRdb's copy has only in-frame clones and leaves some out. Among about 25,000 clones listed, around 82% were seen once. The TCR originated in a human donor in good health. Sequencing was done on a sample of CD4+ T cells from PBMCs, cultured in vitro.

The CDR3 DNA reads as TGTGCCAGCAGTTTAAGAGCAGTGAGGGCAGGGGATACACCCACGGAGCAGTACTTC. Translating gives CASSLRAVRAGDTPTEQYF. The V gene is TRBV27, the J gene TRBJ2-7; D might be TRBD1 (6 bases). The CDR3 length is 19 residues. V lost 2 bases and J 7 bases, leaving 30 bases between the germline ends. Germline-derived CDR1 and CDR2 are MNHEY and SMNVEV (reference sequence).